These 29 T cell receptor beta chains share one sample of origin, sequenced in a study of T-cell reconstitution after alpha-beta-depleted transplantation in children (dated by TCRdb to 2016 to 2017). Receptor amplification or capture employed PCR. The listed sequencing device is Illumina HiSeq 2500. To normalize quantification of the TCRbeta repertoire, the TCR libraries were built with molecular barcoding that relied on unique molecular identifiers. TCRdb reran the public reads through fastp at Q25 and MiXCR, keeping productive beta chains. Each CDR3 protein gets just one entry, which takes the most common genes and DNA from the rows behind it. The sample profile shows fewer than 400,000 distinct CDR3 sequences; roughly 25% of them were found once. About a tenth of the sample goes to the ten largest clones. The treatment or condition label corresponds to: allogeneic hematopoietic cell transplantation with graft depleted of TCRalphabeta T cells and CD19 B cells.

Sample: PBMCs, mostly from graft donor cells, taken 180 days after TCRalphabeta/CD19-depleted stem cell transplant. The receptor source for this set is a male patient younger than 18 who had a stem cell transplant for acute lymphoblastic leukemia, so the T cells may come from the graft donor.

The chain uses TRBV6-1 and TRBJ2-1, with D maybe TRBD1 (5 bases). The CDR3 sequence is 15 residues long. Trimming pared 5 bases from V and 9 bases from J, leaving 20 bases between. The germline gives CDR1 MNHNS, CDR2 SASEGT. CDR3 protein: CASSPQGFSLPEQFF. DNA of the CDR3: TGTGCCAGCAGTCCTCAGGGATTTTCACTACCTGAGCAGTTCTTC.

The gene calls are TRBV4-1 and TRBJ2-1; D gene unclear. CDR1 is MGHRA and CDR2 is YSYEKL in the germline V gene. The CDR3 is 16 residues long. Trimming shortened V by 1 base and J by 5 bases, and 15 bases separated the two germline ends. The CDR3 DNA is TGCGCCAGCAGCCAAGGGGCTAAACTTAGAAACAATGAGCAGTTCTTC. Its protein product is CASSQGAKLRNNEQFF.

This chain uses TRBV20-1 with TRBJ1-1, with 9 bases aligning to TRBD1. Germline V lookup: CDR1 DFQATT, CDR2 SNEGSKA (reference sequence). V was pared by 2 bases and J by 11 bases, with 9 bases of the junction left unmatched. The CDR3 spans 13 residues. CDR3 DNA: TGCAGTGCTAGACTTCCCGGGACAGGGTGGGCTTTCTTT. Translation gives CSARLPGTGWAFF.

The rearrangement joins TRBV19 to TRBJ1-5; D gene uncertain. Germline values: CDR1 LNHDA, CDR2 SQIVND (reference sequence). This CDR3 is built from 13 residues. V was pared by 4 bases and J by 3 bases, with 7 bases between. CDR3 residues: CASSNAPNQPQHF. CDR3 DNA sequence: TGTGCCAGTAGTAACGCCCCCAATCAGCCCCAGCATTTT.

This chain joins TRBV20-1 and TRBJ1-4; possible D gene TRBD1, 6 bases. The germline gives CDR1 DFQATT, CDR2 SNEGSKA (reference sequence). This CDR3 spans 15 amino acids. Deletions cut 5 bases from V and 6 bases from J, with 19 bases between. CDR3 sequence (DNA): TGCAGTGCTGACCCTGCAGGGGATCGCGATGAAAAACTGTTTTTT. Translated: CSADPAGDRDEKLFF.

The chain joins TRBV9 to TRBJ2-1; D not resolved. The CDR3 is made up of 12 amino acids. Germline V gene sequence: CDR1 SGDLS, CDR2 YYNGEE. Deletions cut 2 bases from V and 5 bases from J, with 5 bases between. CDR3: CASSVSNNEQFF. Written as DNA, the CDR3 is TGTGCCAGCAGCGTCTCGAACAATGAGCAGTTCTTC. Full variable domain (missing parts from reference TRBV9 and TRBJ2-1): DSGVTQTPKHLITATGQRVTLRCSPRSGDLSVYWYQQSLDQGLQFLIQYYNGEERAKGNILERFSAQQFPDLHSELNLSSLELGDSALYFCASSVSNNEQFFGPGTRLTVL.

There are a few counts of this clonotype. The chain employs TRBV24-1 and TRBJ2-1, with 9 bases that match TRBD2. The CDR3 runs to 14 residues. Germline V gives CDR1 KGHDR, CDR2 SFDVKD. V dropped 6 bases and J dropped 6; count of bases not matched to a gene: 5. DNA for the CDR3: TGTGCCACCAGTAGACTAGCGGAAACCAATGAGCAGTTCTTC. Encoded protein: CATSRLAETNEQFF.

This clonotype was seen repeatedly, ten times or more. Sequence at one end of the junction differs from germline and may be a read error. V and J are TRBV20-1 and TRBJ2-7, with 12 bases identical to TRBD2. Looked up from germline, CDR1 is DFQATT and CDR2 is SNEGSKA (reference sequence). There are 11 residues in the CDR3. As DNA, the CDR3 is TGCAGTGTTCAGACTAGCGGGAGAGATTGCTTC. It translates to CSVQTSGRDCF.

This clonotype has a handful of counts. The rearrangement joins TRBV29-1 to TRBJ2-7; 11 bases map to TRBD2. The CDR3 length is 15 residues. V shed 0 bases, J shed 3 bases, and the junction held 4 bases outside the gene matches. Germline CDR1 and CDR2: SQVTM and ANQGSEA. The CDR3 protein is CSVEEQTSGDYEQYF. The CDR3 nucleotides read TGCAGCGTTGAAGAACAGACTAGCGGGGACTACGAGCAGTACTTC.

The chain employs TRBV5-1 and TRBJ2-5, with TRBD2 matching 7 bases. The CDR3 length is 15 residues. The germline CDR1 and CDR2 sequences are SGHRS and YFSETQ. V shed 1 base, J shed 1 base, and the junction held 4 bases outside the gene matches. The CDR3 spells CASSLTTSVQETQYF. In DNA, the CDR3 is TGCGCCAGCAGCTTGACCACTAGCGTCCAAGAGACCCAGTACTTC.

There are a few counts of this clonotype. The V call is TRBV7-8, the J call TRBJ2-5, with D possibly called TRBD1 or TRBD2 (5 bases each). Germline CDR1 is SGHVS and CDR2 is FQNEAQ. V shed 3 bases and J shed 6 bases, with 11 bases lying between them. This CDR3 contains 13 residues. The CDR3 DNA reads TGTGCCAGCAGCTTGAGGTGGGGGAAGACCCAGTACTTC. It is translated as CASSLRWGKTQYF.

This chain joins TRBV29-1 and TRBJ2-1; 10 nucleotides align to TRBD2. CDR3 length: 16 residues. Trimming at V came to 3 bases and at J to 0 bases, leaving 5 bases not matched to a gene. CDR1 and CDR2 from the germline V gene are SQVTM and ANQGSEA. The CDR3 here is CSVEGLALSSYNEQFF. In DNA, the CDR3 is TGCAGCGTTGAGGGACTAGCGTTAAGCTCCTACAATGAGCAGTTCTTC.

The genes are TRBV5-5 and TRBJ1-1; no firm D call. Deletions cut 2 bases from V and 1 base from J, with 9 bases between. The V gene's germline CDR1 is SGHKS and CDR2 YYEKEE (reference sequence). The CDR3 consists of 14 residues. The CDR3 region has the DNA TGTGCCAGCAGCTTCTGGAATCCGAACACTGAAGCTTTCTTT. Translated: CASSFWNPNTEAFF.

The V gene is TRBV12-3 or TRBV12-4, the J gene TRBJ2-7; D is undetermined. The CDR3 consists of 15 residues. V lost 2 bases and J lost 5, with 16 bases in between. The CDR3 reads CASSLREMSMNEQYF. CDR3 DNA sequence: TGTGCCAGCAGTTTACGCGAGATGAGTATGAACGAGCAGTACTTC.

The sample holds a few counts of this clonotype. The V gene is TRBV9, the J gene TRBJ1-4; D uncertain. The CDR3 runs 15 residues. V was pared by 3 bases and J by 0 bases, with 9 bases between. CDR1 is SGDLS, CDR2 YYNGEE, per germline. CDR3 loop: CASSARHATNEKLFF. CDR3 bases: TGTGCCAGCAGCGCCAGACACGCAACTAATGAAAAACTGTTTTTT.

The chain employs TRBV12-3 or TRBV12-4 and TRBJ2-1; 8 positions agree with TRBD2. After removal of 2 bases from V and 8 bases from J, the junction contained 8 bases not matched to a gene. The CDR3 contains 15 residues. The CDR3 reads CASSLPGLGTHEQFF. In DNA, the CDR3 is TGTGCCAGCAGTTTACCGGGACTAGGGACCCATGAGCAGTTCTTC.

The J gene is TRBJ2-3, the V gene TRBV20-1, with no clear D. CDR3 length: 16 residues. Germline V CDR1 and CDR2: DFQATT, SNEGSKA (reference sequence). The ends were cut back, 5 bases at V and 4 bases at J, with 22 bases in the middle. In DNA form, the CDR3 reads TGCAGTGCTCGTCGCCCCCGCGGTCTAGTCGCAGATACGCAGTATTTT. This sequence encodes CSARRPRGLVADTQYF.

The chain employs TRBV12-3 or TRBV12-4 and TRBJ2-7; 8 bases fit TRBD1. Losses at the gene ends were 9 bases for V and 3 bases for J; bases not matched to a gene: 7. The CDR3 consists of 13 residues. For the CDR3, the DNA is TGTGCCAGGGTTGGACAGGGAAACTACGAGCAGTACTTC. Translation: CARVGQGNYEQYF.

This clonotype rates as medium-sized. This chain connects TRBV14 to TRBJ2-5, with D uncertain. The CDR3 has 14 residues. Germline-derived CDR1 and CDR2 are SGHDN and FVKESK. V dropped 4 bases and J dropped 2 bases, with 11 bases sitting between them. The CDR3 nucleotides read TGTGCCAGCAGCCGGAACCGAGGTCAAGAGACCCAGTACTTC. Protein sequence: CASSRNRGQETQYF. The full variable domain, in which reference TRBV14 and TRBJ2-5 provide the parts outside the CDR3, is EAGVTQFPSHSVIEKGQTVTLRCDPISGHDNLYWYRRVMGKEIKFLLHFVKESKQDESGMPNNRFLAERTGGTYSTLKVQPAELEDSGVYFCASSRNRGQETQYFGPGTRLLVL.

Turning to this clonotype: In this CDR3 the conserved last residue, phenylalanine or tryptophan, is missing, so a read error is likely. It is unclear where the CDR3 begins or ends on the DNA, so no DNA is shown, and the CDR3 is as TCRdb lists it. V usage is TRBV29-1 and J usage is TRBJ2-7; TRBD1, the table's D call, was not compared with the DNA. Germline V gene lookup returns CDR1 SQVTM and CDR2 ANQGSEA. The CDR3 is made up of 10 amino acids, end residues included. CDR3 sequence: CSVETRTGES.

This chain links TRBV6-1 with TRBJ2-7; 7 bases map to TRBD1. CDR1 MNHNS and CDR2 SASEGT come from the germline V gene. Trimming took 5 bases from V and 6 from J; bases not matched to a gene: 7. This CDR3 region has 13 residues. CDR3 in amino acids: CASSQGQQTEQYF. The CDR3 DNA reads as TGTGCCAGCAGTCAGGGACAGCAAACCGAGCAGTACTTC.

The J gene is TRBJ2-2, the V gene TRBV13; 10 bases are a match to TRBD1. The CDR3 is made up of 19 amino acids. Germline loops: CDR1 PRHDT, CDR2 FYEKMQ (reference sequence). With V trimmed by 5 bases and J by 0 bases, 12 bases remained unmatched. This CDR3 is CASSRATGGRISNTGELFF. The CDR3 DNA reads TGTGCCAGCAGCCGCGCGACAGGGGGCCGGATCTCGAACACCGGGGAGCTGTTTTTT.

This chain joins TRBV27 and TRBJ2-7; TRBD1 agrees at 11 bases. CDR1 and CDR2 from the germline V gene are MNHEY and SMNVEV (reference sequence). With 5 bases clipped from V and 5 bases from J, the junction kept 8 bases outside the gene matches. This CDR3 has 15 amino acids. The CDR3 loop reads CASSTGQGVGDEQYF. The CDR3 region has the DNA TGTGCCAGCAGTACGGGACAGGGGGTCGGGGACGAGCAGTACTTC.

The chain is built from TRBV11-3 and TRBJ2-1; tentative D call: TRBD1 (7 bases). Trimming removed 1 base from V and 3 bases from J, with 16 bases in between. Germline CDR1 and CDR2: SGHNT and YENEEA. This CDR3 is 17 amino acids long. CDR3 residues: CASSLGGGGNLYNEQFF. The CDR3 DNA follows: TGTGCCAGCAGCTTAGGAGGGGGCGGGAATCTCTACAATGAGCAGTTCTTC.

The rearrangement uses TRBV15 and TRBJ1-2, with 9 bases matching TRBD1. Unmatched junction bases numbered 5, after V lost 1 base and J lost 5 bases. CDR3 length equals 15 residues. Germline CDR1 and CDR2: LNHNV and YYDKDF (reference sequence). CDR3 sequence reads: CATSRGRTGEYGYTF. The CDR3 DNA follows: TGTGCCACCAGCAGAGGGAGGACAGGGGAGTATGGCTACACCTTC.

The chain has TRBV5-1 and TRBJ2-3; 9 nucleotides align to TRBD2. Per germline, CDR1 SGHRS and CDR2 YFSETQ. The CDR3 is 15 amino acids. With 4 bases clipped from V and 3 bases from J, the junction kept 6 bases outside the gene matches. CDR3 sequence (DNA): TGCGCCAGCAGCCGTGGACTAGCGAGAACAGATACGCAGTATTTT. Its translation is CASSRGLARTDTQYF.

V gene TRBV20-1 combines with J gene TRBJ2-1; 8 bases are shared with TRBD2. CDR3 length: 15 amino acids. J was trimmed by 6 bases and V by 5 bases; bases with no gene match: 12. Germline V CDR1 and CDR2: DFQATT, SNEGSKA (reference sequence). Here the CDR3 DNA reads TGCAGTGCTCCTCCGCTAGCGGGCGGGCCCAATGAGCAGTTCTTC. Its translation: CSAPPLAGGPNEQFF.

V and J are TRBV5-1 and TRBJ2-1, with TRBD2 matching 10 bases. In germline, CDR1 is SGHRS, CDR2 YFSETQ. The CDR3 spans 15 residues. V lost 0 bases, J lost 5 bases, and 2 bases stayed unmatched. The CDR3 nucleotides are TGCGCCAGCAGCTTGGTGACTAGCGGGCACAATGAGCAGTTCTTC. Translation: CASSLVTSGHNEQFF.

The gene calls are TRBV25-1 and TRBJ2-7; 7 positions agree with TRBD2. CDR1 MGHDK and CDR2 SYGVNS come from the germline V gene. The V and J ends lost 1 base and 1 base, in that order; junction bases with no gene match: 10. This CDR3 is 17 amino acids long. The CDR3 protein is CASSEWPPSGESYEQYF. DNA of the CDR3: TGTGCCAGCAGTGAATGGCCCCCTAGCGGAGAATCCTACGAGCAGTACTTC.